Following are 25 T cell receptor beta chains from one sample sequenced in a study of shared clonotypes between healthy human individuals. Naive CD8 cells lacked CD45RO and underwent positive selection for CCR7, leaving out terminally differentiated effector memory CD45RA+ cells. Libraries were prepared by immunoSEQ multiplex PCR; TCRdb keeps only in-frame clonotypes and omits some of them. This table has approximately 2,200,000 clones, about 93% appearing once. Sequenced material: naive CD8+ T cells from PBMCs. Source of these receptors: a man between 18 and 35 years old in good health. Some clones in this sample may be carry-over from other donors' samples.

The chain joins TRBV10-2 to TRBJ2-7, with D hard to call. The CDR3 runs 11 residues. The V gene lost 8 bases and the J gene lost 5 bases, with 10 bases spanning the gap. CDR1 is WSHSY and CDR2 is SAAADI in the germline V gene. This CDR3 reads CASRLRDEQYF. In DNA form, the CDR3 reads TGCGCCAGCCGCCTACGCGACGAGCAGTACTTC.

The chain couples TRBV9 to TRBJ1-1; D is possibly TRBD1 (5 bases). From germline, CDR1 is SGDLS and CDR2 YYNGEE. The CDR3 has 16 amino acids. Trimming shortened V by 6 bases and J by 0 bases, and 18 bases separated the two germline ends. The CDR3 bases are TGTGCCAGCACCCCCGTAGCTTGGGGCATGAACACTGAAGCTTTCTTT. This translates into CASTPVAWGMNTEAFF.

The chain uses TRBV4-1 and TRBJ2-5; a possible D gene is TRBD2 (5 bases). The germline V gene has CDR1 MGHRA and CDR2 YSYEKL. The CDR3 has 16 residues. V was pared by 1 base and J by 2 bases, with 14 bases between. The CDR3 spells CASSQALTRAQETQYF. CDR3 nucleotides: TGCGCCAGCAGCCAAGCCCTAACTAGGGCACAAGAGACCCAGTACTTC.

CDR3 protein: CTSSPRSAYEQYF. DNA for the CDR3: TGCACCAGCAGCCCTCGGTCTGCCTACGAGCAGTACTTC. J is TRBJ2-7 and V is TRBV1; the table calls TRBD2, which could not be checked here. TRBV1 is termed a pseudogene. The CDR3 loop spans 13 amino acids.

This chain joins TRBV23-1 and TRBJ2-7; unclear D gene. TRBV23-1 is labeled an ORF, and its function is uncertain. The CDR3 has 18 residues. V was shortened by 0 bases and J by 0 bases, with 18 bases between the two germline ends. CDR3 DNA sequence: TGCGCCAGCAGTCAATCCCTTTCCTTTGGGTCAGTCTCCTACGAGCAGTACTTC. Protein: CASSQSLSFGSVSYEQYF.

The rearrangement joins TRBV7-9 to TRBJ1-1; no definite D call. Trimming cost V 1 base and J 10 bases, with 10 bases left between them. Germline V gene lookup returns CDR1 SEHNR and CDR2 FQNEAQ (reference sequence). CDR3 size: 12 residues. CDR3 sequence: CASSLGREAAFF. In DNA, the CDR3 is TGTGCCAGCAGCTTAGGTCGGGAGGCAGCTTTCTTT.

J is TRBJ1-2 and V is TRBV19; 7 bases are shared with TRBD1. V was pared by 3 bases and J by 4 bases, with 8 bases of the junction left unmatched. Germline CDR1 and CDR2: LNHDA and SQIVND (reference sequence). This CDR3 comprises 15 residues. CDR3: CASSIGSGTAYGYTF. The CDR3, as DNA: TGTGCCAGTAGTATTGGGTCCGGGACAGCCTATGGCTACACCTTC.

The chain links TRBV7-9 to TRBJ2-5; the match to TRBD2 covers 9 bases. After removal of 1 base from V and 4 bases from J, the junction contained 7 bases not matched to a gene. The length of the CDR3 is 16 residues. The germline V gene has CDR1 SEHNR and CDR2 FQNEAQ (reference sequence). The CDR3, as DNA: TGTGCCAGCAGCTTAGAGATCGGCGGGAGGGCAGAGACCCAGTACTTC. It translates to CASSLEIGGRAETQYF.

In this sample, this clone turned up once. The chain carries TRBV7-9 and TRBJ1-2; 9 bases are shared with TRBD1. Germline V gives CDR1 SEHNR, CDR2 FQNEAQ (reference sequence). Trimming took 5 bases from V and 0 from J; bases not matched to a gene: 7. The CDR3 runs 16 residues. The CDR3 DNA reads TGTGCCAGCAGCCGAAGACAGGGGGAATCTAACTATGGCTACACCTTC. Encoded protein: CASSRRQGESNYGYTF.

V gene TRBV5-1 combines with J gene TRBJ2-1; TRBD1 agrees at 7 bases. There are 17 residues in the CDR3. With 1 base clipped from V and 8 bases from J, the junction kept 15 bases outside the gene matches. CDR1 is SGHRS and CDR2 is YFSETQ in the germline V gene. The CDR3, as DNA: TGCGCCAGCAGCTTGTCGAGTTCTGACAGGGCTTTCCATGAGCAGTTCTTC. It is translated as CASSLSSSDRAFHEQFF.

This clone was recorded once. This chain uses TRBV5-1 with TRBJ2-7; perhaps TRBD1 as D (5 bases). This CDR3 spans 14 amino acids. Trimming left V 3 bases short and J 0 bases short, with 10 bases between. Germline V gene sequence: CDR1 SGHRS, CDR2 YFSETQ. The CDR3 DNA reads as TGCGCCAGCAGCTGGACATCCGCCTCCTACGAGCAGTACTTC. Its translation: CASSWTSASYEQYF.

For the CDR3, the DNA is TGCGCCAGCAGCTCTCGACAGGGGGTCTTCCAAGAGACCCAGTACTTC. Translated: CASSSRQGVFQETQYF. The chain employs TRBV5-1 and TRBJ2-5, with 9 bases fitting TRBD1. The CDR3 runs to 16 residues. V shed 3 bases and J 1 base; nucleotides not matched to a gene: 7. Germline V gene sequence: CDR1 SGHRS, CDR2 YFSETQ.

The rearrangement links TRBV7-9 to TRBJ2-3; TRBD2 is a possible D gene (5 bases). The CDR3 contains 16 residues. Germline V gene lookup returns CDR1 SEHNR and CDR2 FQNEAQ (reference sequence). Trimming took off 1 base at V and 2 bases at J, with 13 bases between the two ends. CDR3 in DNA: TGTGCCAGCAGCTTAGTCGCGCGGGCACACACAGATACGCAGTATTTT. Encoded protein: CASSLVARAHTDTQYF.

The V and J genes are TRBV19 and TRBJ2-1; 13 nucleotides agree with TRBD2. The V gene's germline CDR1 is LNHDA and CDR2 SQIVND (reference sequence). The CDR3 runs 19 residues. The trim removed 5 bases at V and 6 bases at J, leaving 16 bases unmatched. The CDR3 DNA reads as TGTGCCAGTAGTCCAGGACTAGCGGGAGTAGTGCTCCACCCCAATGAGCAGTTCTTC. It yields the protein CASSPGLAGVVLHPNEQFF.

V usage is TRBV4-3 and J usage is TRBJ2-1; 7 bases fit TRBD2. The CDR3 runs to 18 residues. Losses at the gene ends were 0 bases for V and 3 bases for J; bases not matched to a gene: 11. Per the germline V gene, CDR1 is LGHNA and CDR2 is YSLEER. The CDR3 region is CASSQDGRGTLGYNEQFF. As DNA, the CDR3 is TGCGCCAGCAGCCAAGATGGGCGGGGGACTTTGGGCTACAATGAGCAGTTCTTC.

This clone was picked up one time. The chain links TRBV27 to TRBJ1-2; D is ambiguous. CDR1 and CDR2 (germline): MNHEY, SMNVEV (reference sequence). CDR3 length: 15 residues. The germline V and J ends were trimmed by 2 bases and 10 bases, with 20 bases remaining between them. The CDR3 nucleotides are TGTGCCAGCAGTTTAGGTCGGGTCATCGATGAAGACTACACCTTC. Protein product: CASSLGRVIDEDYTF.

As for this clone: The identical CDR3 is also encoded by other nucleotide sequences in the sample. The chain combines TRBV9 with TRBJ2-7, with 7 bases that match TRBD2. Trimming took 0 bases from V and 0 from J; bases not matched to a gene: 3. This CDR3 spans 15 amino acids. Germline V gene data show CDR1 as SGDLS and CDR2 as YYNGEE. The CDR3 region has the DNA TGTGCCAGCAGCGTAGGTGCTAGCGGCTCCTACGAGCAGTACTTC. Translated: CASSVGASGSYEQYF.

The CDR3 loop reads CATQTGYEQYF. CDR3 DNA sequence: TGTGCCACTCAGACAGGATACGAGCAGTACTTC. The rearrangement joins TRBV2 to TRBJ2-7; the D gene is possibly TRBD1 (6 bases). Trimming cost V 10 bases and J 4 bases, with 11 bases left between them. The CDR3 spans 11 residues. Germline-derived CDR1 and CDR2 are SNHLY and FYNNEI.

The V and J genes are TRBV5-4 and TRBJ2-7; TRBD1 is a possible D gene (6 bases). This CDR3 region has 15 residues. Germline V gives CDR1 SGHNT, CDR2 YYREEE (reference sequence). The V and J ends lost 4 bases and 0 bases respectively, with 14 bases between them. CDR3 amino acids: CASSHGQPPSYEQYF. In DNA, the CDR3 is TGTGCCAGCAGCCATGGACAGCCACCCTCCTACGAGCAGTACTTC.

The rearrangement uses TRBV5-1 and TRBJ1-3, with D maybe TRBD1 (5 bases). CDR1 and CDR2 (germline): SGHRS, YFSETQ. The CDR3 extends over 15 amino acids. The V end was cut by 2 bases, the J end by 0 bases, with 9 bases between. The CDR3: CASSLDRNSGNTIYF. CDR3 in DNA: TGCGCCAGCAGCTTAGACAGAAACTCTGGAAACACCATATATTTT.

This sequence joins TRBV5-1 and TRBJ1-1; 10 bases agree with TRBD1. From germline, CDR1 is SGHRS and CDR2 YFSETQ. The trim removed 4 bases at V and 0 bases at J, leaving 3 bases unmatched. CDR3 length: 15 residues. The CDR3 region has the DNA TGCGCCAGCAGCGGGGACAGGGGAATGAACACTGAAGCTTTCTTT. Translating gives CASSGDRGMNTEAFF.

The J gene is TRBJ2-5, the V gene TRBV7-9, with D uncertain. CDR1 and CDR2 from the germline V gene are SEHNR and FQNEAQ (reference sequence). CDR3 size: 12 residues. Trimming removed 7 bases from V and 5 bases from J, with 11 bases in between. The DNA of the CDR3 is TGTGCCAGCACCTCCGCCGGGGAGACCCAGTACTTC. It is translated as CASTSAGETQYF.

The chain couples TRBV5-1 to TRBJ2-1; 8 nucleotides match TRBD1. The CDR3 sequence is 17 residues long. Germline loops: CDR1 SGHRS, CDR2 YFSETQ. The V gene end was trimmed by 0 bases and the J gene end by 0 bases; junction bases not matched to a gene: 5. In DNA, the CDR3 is TGCGCCAGCAGCTTGGTCGGAGGGACAGGCTCCTACAATGAGCAGTTCTTC. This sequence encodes CASSLVGGTGSYNEQFF.

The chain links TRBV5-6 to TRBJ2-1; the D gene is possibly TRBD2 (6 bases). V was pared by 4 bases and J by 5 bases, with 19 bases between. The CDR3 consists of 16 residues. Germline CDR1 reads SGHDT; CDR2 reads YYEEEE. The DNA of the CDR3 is TGTGCCAGCAGCCCCAGAAGTAGCGGATTTCACAATGAGCAGTTCTTC. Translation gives CASSPRSSGFHNEQFF. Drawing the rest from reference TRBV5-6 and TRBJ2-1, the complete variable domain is DAGVTQSPTHLIKTRGQQVTLRCSPKSGHDTVSWYQQALGQGPQFIFQYYEEEERQRGNFPDRFSGHQFPNYSSELNVNALLLGDSALYLCASSPRSSGFHNEQFFGPGTRLTVL.

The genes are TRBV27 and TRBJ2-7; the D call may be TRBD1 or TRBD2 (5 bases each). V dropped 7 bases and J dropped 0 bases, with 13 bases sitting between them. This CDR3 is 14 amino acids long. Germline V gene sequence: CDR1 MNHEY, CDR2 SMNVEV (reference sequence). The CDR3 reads CASTLSGASYEQYF. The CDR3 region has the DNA TGTGCCAGCACTCTTTCCGGGGCCTCCTACGAGCAGTACTTC.